The clone carrying this T cell receptor beta chain was detected a few times. Authors' processing steps: Nucleated cell number was recorded as an estimate derived from reference gene primer amplification. The assay was immunoSEQ multiplex PCR, and TCRdb's table has in-frame clones only and misses some. V and J calls plus clone size are reproduced from that table; the DNA served to infer D and trimming. The sample includes 260,000 or so clones, more than 70% of them seen just once. This sample is drawn from a study of blood T cell repertoires in COVID-19. As for the study in general: The United States, Italy and Spain supplied acute and convalescent COVID-19 samples. T cells, B-cell-depleted T cells, or PBMCs supplied cDNA or gDNA.

Sequenced sample: peripheral blood. This clonotype was obtained from an elderly man with acute or convalescent COVID-19.

The CDR3 bases are TGTGCCAGCAGTTTTATACAGCGACTAAGCTCCTACAATGAGCAGTTCTTC. The encoded protein is CASSFIQRLSSYNEQFF. The V call is TRBV27, the J call TRBJ2-1, with D possibly TRBD2 on 5 matching bases. CDR3 length: 17 amino acids. Trimming took 3 bases from V and 0 from J, leaving 15 bases between them. Germline loops: CDR1 MNHEY, CDR2 SMNVEV (reference sequence).